The next 17 T cell receptor beta chains were all read from a single sample in a study of cytomegalovirus exposure and HLA in healthy donors. The PCR employed 60 Vbeta primers together with 13 Jbeta primers. The protocol was immunoSEQ multiplex PCR, while the TCRdb copy is restricted to in-frame clones and leaves out a portion. The sample consists of 200,000 to 250,000 clones, around 80% of them appearing once. Sequencing was performed on PBMCs. These receptor sequences come from a girl under 10 years old in good health and CMV-seronegative.

The chain recombines TRBV4-1 with TRBJ2-7; 12 bases match TRBD2. Germline CDR1 and CDR2: MGHRA and YSYEKL. After removal of 2 bases from V and 6 bases from J, the junction contained 5 bases not matched to a gene. CDR3 size: 15 residues. The CDR3: CASSQWTSGTGEQYF. The CDR3 region has the DNA TGCGCCAGCAGCCAATGGACTAGCGGGACGGGCGAGCAGTACTTC.

This clone appeared a single time. This chain uses TRBV14 with TRBJ2-7, with 10 bases aligning to TRBD2. The CDR3 totals 16 residues. Germline V gene data show CDR1 as SGHDN and CDR2 as FVKESK. V was clipped by 1 base and J by 2 bases; unmatched bases: 5. CDR3 DNA sequence: TGTGCCAGCAGCCAAGTCGCTAGCGGGGGACCCTACGAGCAGTACTTC. Translated: CASSQVASGGPYEQYF.

This clone was observed a few times. The genes are TRBV29-1 and TRBJ2-7, with TRBD1 matching 7 bases. This CDR3 spans 13 amino acids. The germline CDR1 and CDR2 sequences are SQVTM and ANQGSEA. The junction had 5 bases not matched to a gene; V was cut back by 5 bases and J by 1 base. The CDR3 DNA sequence: TGCAGCGTTATAACAGGGGAATCCTACGAGCAGTACTTC. Its translation: CSVITGESYEQYF.

The chain uses TRBV6-1 and TRBJ2-7; 7 bases are shared with TRBD1. Germline loops: CDR1 MNHNS, CDR2 SASEGT. The V gene end was trimmed by 6 bases and the J gene end by 2 bases; junction bases not matched to a gene: 10. There are 15 residues in the CDR3. The CDR3 nucleotides read TGTGCCAGCAGCGTTGCGCGGACAGGAGCCTACGAGCAGTACTTC. Its protein product is CASSVARTGAYEQYF.

About this clone itself: Other DNA sequences within the sample encode an identical CDR3. This sequence joins TRBV5-4 and TRBJ2-3; D might be TRBD2 (5 bases). This CDR3 has 13 amino acids. The V gene's germline CDR1 is SGHNT and CDR2 YYREEE (reference sequence). V gave up 3 bases and J gave up 3 bases, with 8 bases separating them. Here the CDR3 reads CASSSPGTDTQYF. CDR3 coding DNA: TGTGCCAGCAGCTCCCCGGGGACAGATACGCAGTATTTT.

This clone occurred a few times. The CDR3 DNA reads as TGTGCCAGCAGCCAAGTATTAGTCGTCACTGAAGCTTTCTTT. Its translation is CASSQVLVVTEAFF. The V gene is TRBV4-2, the J gene TRBJ1-1; D unresolved. In germline, CDR1 is LGHNA, CDR2 YNFKEQ. This CDR3 has 14 amino acids. V shed 1 base and J shed 4 bases, with 10 bases lying between them.

This clone was observed once. The rearrangement joins TRBV30 to TRBJ1-2; TRBD1 agrees at 8 bases. Germline V lookup: CDR1 GTSNPN, CDR2 SVGIG (reference sequence). Trimming cost V 4 bases and J 4 bases; bases outside gene matches: 11. CDR3 size: 15 residues. The CDR3 DNA is TGTGCCTGGAAAGGCGACGGACAGGGCATCTATGGCTACACCTTC. Protein: CAWKGDGQGIYGYTF.

The chain combines TRBV6-5 with TRBJ1-2; no reliable D call. Germline V CDR1 and CDR2: MNHEY, SVGAGI. With 2 bases removed from V and 3 bases from J, the gap between germline ends came to 13 bases. This CDR3 is built from 15 residues. The DNA of the CDR3 is TGTGCCAGCAGTTACGCCGTTGAGCTGGACTATGGCTACACCTTC. Translated: CASSYAVELDYGYTF.

The rearrangement joins TRBV2 to TRBJ2-7; D may be TRBD1 (6 bases). CDR3 size: 13 residues. The germline V and J ends were trimmed by 8 bases and 0 bases, with 11 bases remaining between them. Germline V CDR1 and CDR2: SNHLY, FYNNEI. CDR3 sequence (DNA): TGTGCCAGCTCGGACAGCTTCTCCTACGAGCAGTACTTC. Translated, it gives CASSDSFSYEQYF.

The J gene is TRBJ2-4, the V gene TRBV6-1; 11 nucleotides match TRBD2. Per germline, CDR1 MNHNS and CDR2 SASEGT. The CDR3 length is 18 residues. V lost 1 base and J lost 3; bases outside the gene matches: 8. The CDR3 loop is CASSEGLLSGRVKNIQYF. The CDR3, as DNA: TGTGCCAGCAGTGAAGGGTTACTTAGCGGGAGGGTCAAAAACATTCAGTACTTC.

The chain recombines TRBV7-6 with TRBJ2-3; maybe TRBD2 (5 bases). The germline CDR1 and CDR2 sequences are SGHVS and FNYEAQ. This CDR3 comprises 14 residues. V was trimmed by 3 bases and J by 5 bases, leaving 12 bases between them. The CDR3: CASSLLRAGDTQYF. The CDR3 DNA reads TGTGCCAGCAGCTTGTTGCGGGCGGGAGATACGCAGTATTTT.

This clone has a single count. This rearrangement joins TRBV9 to TRBJ1-2; tentative D call: TRBD1 (5 bases). The V end lost 1 base, the J end lost 0 bases, and 7 bases lay between the germline ends. The CDR3 extends over 14 amino acids. Germline values: CDR1 SGDLS, CDR2 YYNGEE. The CDR3 DNA sequence: TGTGCCAGCAGCGTACTAGGGGCTAACTATGGCTACACCTTC. Its translation is CASSVLGANYGYTF.

Only one count was recorded for this clone. This sequence joins TRBV11-2 and TRBJ2-6; D is unresolved. The CDR3 extends over 14 amino acids. Germline CDR1 reads SGHAT; CDR2 reads FQNNGV. V was cut by 5 bases and J by 0 bases, with 5 bases left in between. The CDR3 DNA sequence: TGTGCCAGCAGCCTCGGCTCTGGGGCCAACGTCCTGACTTTC. This sequence encodes CASSLGSGANVLTF.

J is TRBJ2-7 and V is TRBV2; 11 bases fit TRBD2. Germline CDR1 and CDR2: SNHLY and FYNNEI. The CDR3 length is 15 residues. J was trimmed by 6 bases and V by 6 bases; bases with no gene match: 10. CDR3 region: CASRELAGDSGEQYF. In DNA form, the CDR3 reads TGTGCCAGCAGGGAACTAGCGGGAGATTCAGGCGAGCAGTACTTC. Supplemented by reference TRBV2 and TRBJ2-7, the full variable domain reads EPEVTQTPSHQVTQMGQEVILRCVPISNHLYFYWYRQILGQKVEFLVSFYNNEISEKSEIFDDQFSVERPDGSNFTLKIRSTKLEDSAMYFCASRELAGDSGEQYFGPGTRLTVT.

This rearrangement joins TRBV12-2 to TRBJ1-1. TRBV12-2 is a recognized pseudogene. This CDR3 spans 18 amino acids. This CDR3 is CASRLAFGQEVRDTEAFF. The DNA for the CDR3 is TGTGCAAGTCGCTTAGCCTTTGGGCAGGAGGTTCGAGACACTGAAGCTTTCTTT.

The V gene is TRBV4-1, the J gene TRBJ2-1; possibly TRBD2 for D (6 bases). In germline, CDR1 is MGHRA, CDR2 YSYEKL. This CDR3 contains 12 residues. V shed 4 bases and J shed 5 bases, with 6 bases lying between them. CDR3 sequence reads: CASSRLDNEQFF. The CDR3, as DNA: TGCGCCAGCAGCCGACTAGACAATGAGCAGTTCTTC.

This chain connects TRBV27 to TRBJ2-5; D is possibly TRBD2 (6 bases). The germline CDR1 and CDR2 sequences are MNHEY and SMNVEV (reference sequence). The CDR3 covers 15 residues. The V gene lost 0 bases and the J gene lost 5 bases, with 13 bases spanning the gap. The CDR3 loop reads CASSLSRLGMETQYF. The CDR3 DNA follows: TGTGCCAGCAGTTTATCCCGACTAGGGATGGAGACCCAGTACTTC.